This TCR beta chain was identified during a study of T-cell reconstitution after alpha-beta-depleted transplantation in children. Study-level points and caveats: Where alpha-beta T cells came from about two months after transplant was reportedly several hundred expanded graft clones. One year post-transplant, T-cell counts and diversity were largely derived from T cells produced anew. For some patients, TCRbeta diversity was high at day 60 because of recipient T cells and thymic progenitors that survived.

Preparation of the TCRbeta library used unique molecular identifiers. TCRdb reprocessed the PCR reads with MiXCR, giving one entry per CDR3 protein. This table has 90,000 to 150,000 distinct CDR3 sequences, under 30% appearing once. About this clonotype itself: No antigen is known for it.

This receptor was obtained from a male patient between 2 and 9 years old who had a stem cell transplant for chronic granulomatous disease, so the T cells may come from the graft donor. Specimen: PBMCs, mostly from graft donor cells, collected 180 days after TCRalphabeta/CD19-depleted stem cell transplant.

CDR3 sequence reads: CASSLWENEQFF. In DNA, the CDR3 is TGTGCCAGCAGCTTATGGGAGAATGAGCAGTTCTTC. The chain is built from TRBV7-9 and TRBJ2-1; maybe TRBD2 (5 bases). Germline V gives CDR1 SEHNR, CDR2 FQNEAQ (reference sequence). The V and J ends lost 2 bases and 7 bases respectively, with 6 bases between them. The CDR3 consists of 12 residues.